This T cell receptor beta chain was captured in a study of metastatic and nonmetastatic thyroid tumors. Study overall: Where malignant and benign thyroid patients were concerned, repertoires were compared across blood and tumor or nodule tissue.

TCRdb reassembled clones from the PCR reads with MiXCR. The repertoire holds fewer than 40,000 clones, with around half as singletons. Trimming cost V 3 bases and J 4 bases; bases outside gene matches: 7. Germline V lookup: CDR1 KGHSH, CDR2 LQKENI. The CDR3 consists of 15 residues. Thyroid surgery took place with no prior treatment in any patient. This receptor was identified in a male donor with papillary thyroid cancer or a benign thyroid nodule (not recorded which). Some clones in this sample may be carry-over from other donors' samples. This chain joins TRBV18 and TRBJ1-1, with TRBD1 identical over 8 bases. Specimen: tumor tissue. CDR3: CASSPGQGGVTEAFF. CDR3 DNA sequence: TGTGCCAGCTCACCCGGACAGGGTGGGGTCACTGAAGCTTTCTTT.